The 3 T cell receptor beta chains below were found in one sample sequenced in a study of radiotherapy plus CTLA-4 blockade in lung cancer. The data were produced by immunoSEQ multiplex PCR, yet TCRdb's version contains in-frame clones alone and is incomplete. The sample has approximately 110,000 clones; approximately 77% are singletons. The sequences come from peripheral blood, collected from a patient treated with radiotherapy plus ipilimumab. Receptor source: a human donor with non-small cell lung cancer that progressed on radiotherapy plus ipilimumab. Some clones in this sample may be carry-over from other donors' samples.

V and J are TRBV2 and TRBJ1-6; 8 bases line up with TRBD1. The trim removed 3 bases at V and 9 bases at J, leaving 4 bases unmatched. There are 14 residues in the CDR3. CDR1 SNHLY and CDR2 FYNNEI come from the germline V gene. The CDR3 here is CASSDQTGVSPLHF. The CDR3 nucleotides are TGTGCCAGCAGTGATCAGACAGGGGTTTCACCCCTCCACTTT.

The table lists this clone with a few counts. The CDR3 protein is CASSNGPSSGANVLTF. CDR3 in DNA: TGTGCCAGCAGCAACGGACCGTCCTCTGGGGCCAACGTCCTGACTTTC. The rearrangement uses TRBV11-2 and TRBJ2-6, with D unresolved. The V gene lost 5 bases and the J gene lost 0 bases, with 11 bases spanning the gap. CDR3 size: 16 residues. Germline CDR1 is SGHAT and CDR2 is FQNNGV. Variable domain in full (rest from reference TRBV11-2 and TRBJ2-6): EAGVAQSPRYKIIEKRQSVAFWCNPISGHATLYWYQQILGQGPKLLIQFQNNGVVDDSQLPKDRFSAERLKGVDSTLKIQPAKLEDSAVYLCASSNGPSSGANVLTFGAGSRLTVL.

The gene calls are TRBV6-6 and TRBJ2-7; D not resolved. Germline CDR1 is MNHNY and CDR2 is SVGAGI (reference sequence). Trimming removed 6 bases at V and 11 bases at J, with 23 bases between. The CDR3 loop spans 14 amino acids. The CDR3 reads CASSPSSGRSREYF. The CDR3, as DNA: TGTGCCAGCAGCCCCTCCAGTGGCAGGTCAAGGGAGTACTTC.